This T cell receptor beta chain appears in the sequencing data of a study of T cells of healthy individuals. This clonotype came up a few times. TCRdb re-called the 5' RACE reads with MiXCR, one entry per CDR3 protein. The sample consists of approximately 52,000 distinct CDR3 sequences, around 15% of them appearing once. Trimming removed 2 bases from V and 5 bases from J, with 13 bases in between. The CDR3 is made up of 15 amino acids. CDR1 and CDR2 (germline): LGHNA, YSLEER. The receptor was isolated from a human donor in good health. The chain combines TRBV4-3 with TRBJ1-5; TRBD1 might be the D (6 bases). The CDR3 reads CASSQSGTRDQPQHF. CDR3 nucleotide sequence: TGCGCCAGCAGCCAATCCGGGACAAGGGATCAGCCCCAGCATTTT.